The rows below give T cell receptor beta chains drawn from one sample of a study of blood T cell repertoires in COVID-19. Clones were sequenced by immunoSEQ multiplex PCR, and TCRdb holds only the in-frame ones, with some missing. The sample includes 150,000 to 170,000 clones, 76% of them seen just once. Sequenced: peripheral blood. The source is a woman older than 75 with acute or convalescent COVID-19. Both conserved end residues are part of each CDR3. A D gene is named only where the DNA matches it firmly. Clone size is not always given. Where it is, it says once, few, many or a class for expanded clones.

- | TRBJ2-1 | TRBV20-1 | once | CSASVPSYNEQFF | TGCAGTGCTAGTGTCCCGTCCTACAATGAGCAGTTCTTC
TRBD1 | TRBJ2-6 | TRBV5-1 | - | CASRRDSGPSGANVLTF | TGCGCCAGCAGACGGGACAGCGGTCCCTCTGGGGCCAACGTCCTGACTTTC
TRBD2 | TRBJ2-3 | TRBV28 | - | CASSLPAGGTDTQYF | TGTGCCAGCAGTTTGCCGGCGGGGGGCACAGATACGCAGTATTTT
- | TRBJ1-5 | TRBV7-2 | - | CASSPRGLEGPIQPQHF | TGTGCCAGCAGCCCTAGAGGGCTGGAGGGGCCGATTCAGCCCCAGCATTTT
TRBD1 | TRBJ1-5 | TRBV5-5 | few | CASSLVIQGAPGIIQPQHF | TGTGCCAGCAGCTTGGTTATCCAGGGGGCGCCCGGTATAATACAGCCCCAGCATTTT
- | TRBJ1-5 | TRBV24-1 | - | CATSGGFRNQPQHF | TGTGCCACCAGTGGAGGGTTTCGCAATCAGCCCCAGCATTTT
TRBD1 | TRBJ1-5 | TRBV19 | - | CASSAKFRDRRNQPQHF | TGTGCCAGTAGTGCGAAATTTCGGGACAGAAGGAATCAGCCCCAGCATTTT
TRBD2 | TRBJ2-5 | TRBV6-5 | - | CASTRLAGKETQYF | TGTGCCAGCACTAGACTAGCGGGAAAAGAGACCCAGTACTTC
- | TRBJ1-1 | TRBV20-1 | - | CSASYGGNTEAFF | TGCAGTGCTAGTTACGGGGGGAACACTGAAGCTTTCTTT
TRBD1 | TRBJ1-2 | TRBV7-9 | - | CASSLRGQYGYTF | TGTGCCAGCAGCTTAAGGGGACAGTATGGCTACACCTTC
TRBD1 | TRBJ2-1 | TRBV2 | - | CASIRDRALNEQFF | TGTGCCAGCATCCGGGACAGGGCTCTGAATGAGCAGTTCTTC
TRBD1 | TRBJ1-3 | TRBV4-3 | few | CASSTRTGPSSGNTIYF | TGCGCCAGCAGCACCCGGACAGGCCCGAGCTCTGGAAACACCATATATTTT
- | TRBJ1-5 | TRBV15 | - | CATSRKLDQPQHF | TGTGCCACCAGCAGAAAACTAGATCAGCCCCAGCATTTT
TRBD2 | TRBJ2-3 | TRBV19 | - | CASSDGGSQQGTDTQYF | TGTGCCAGTAGTGATGGCGGGAGCCAGCAAGGCACAGATACGCAGTATTTT
- | TRBJ2-2 | TRBV30 | - | CAWSPNTGELFF | TGTGCCTGGAGTCCAAACACCGGGGAGCTGTTTTTT
- | TRBJ2-1 | TRBV4-2 | - | CASSQGAGSYNEQFF | TGTGCCAGCAGCCAAGGCGCGGGGAGTTACAATGAGCAGTTCTTC
TRBD2 | TRBJ2-7 | TRBV7-9 | - | CASSLRAGAYEQYF | TGTGCCAGCAGCTTAAGAGCGGGGGCATACGAGCAGTACTTC
- | TRBJ2-1 | TRBV7-2 | - | CASSRTPSSNEQFF | TGTGCCAGCAGCCGCACCCCGAGTTCCAATGAGCAGTTCTTC
- | TRBJ1-5 | TRBV7-2 | few | CASSLDIDQPQHF | TGTGCCAGCAGCTTAGACATTGATCAGCCCCAGCATTTT
- | TRBJ2-1 | TRBV13 | once | CASRPVGGTRSPYNEQFF | TGTGCCAGCAGGCCAGTCGGGGGAACTCGATCGCCCTACAATGAGCAGTTCTTC
- | TRBJ1-2 | TRBV5-1 | - | CASSGDPLYYGYTF | TGCGCCAGCAGCGGAGACCCCCTTTACTATGGCTACACCTTC
TRBD1 | TRBJ1-1 | TRBV5-1 | few | CASSPGQINTEAFF | TGCGCCAGCAGCCCGGGACAGATAAACACTGAAGCTTTCTTT
TRBD2 | TRBJ2-3 | TRBV6-5 | - | CASSERGAIDTQYF | TGTGCCAGCAGCGAGCGGGGGGCGATAGATACGCAGTATTTT
- | TRBJ1-5 | TRBV30 | - | CAWATGGNQPQHF | TGTGCCTGGGCGACAGGAGGCAATCAGCCCCAGCATTTT
- | TRBJ1-1 | TRBV9 | - | CASSQGMWGLTEAFF | TGTGCCAGCAGCCAGGGGATGTGGGGTTTGACTGAAGCTTTCTTT
TRBD1 | TRBJ1-5 | TRBV7-9 | - | CASSFSTGNNQPQHF | TGTGCCAGCAGCTTTTCGACAGGGAACAATCAGCCCCAGCATTTT
TRBD1 | TRBJ1-1 | TRBV10-3 | few | CAITYGTGLEAFF | TGTGCCATTACTTACGGGACAGGTCTGGAAGCTTTCTTT
- | TRBJ1-1 | TRBV13 | few | CASREGLNTEAFF | TGTGCCAGCAGGGAGGGATTGAACACTGAAGCTTTCTTT
- | TRBJ1-1 | TRBV30 | - | CAWQGDTEAFF | TGTGCCTGGCAGGGTGATACTGAAGCTTTCTTT
TRBD1 | TRBJ1-4 | TRBV5-1 | - | CASSYPGQGGDEKLFF | TGCGCCAGCAGCTATCCGGGACAGGGAGGGGATGAAAAACTGTTTTTT
TRBD1 | TRBJ1-1 | TRBV19 | - | CASTNSGTGFVTEAFF | TGTGCCAGTACCAACTCCGGGACAGGGTTTGTCACTGAAGCTTTCTTT
- | TRBJ1-1 | TRBV2 | - | CASSVLGQPNTEAFF | TGTGCCAGCAGTGTTTTAGGACAGCCGAACACTGAAGCTTTCTTT
TRBD2 | TRBJ2-5 | TRBV10-2 | once | CASSLAGGYQETQYF | TGCGCCAGCAGTCTAGCGGGGGGGTACCAAGAGACCCAGTACTTC
TRBD1 | TRBJ1-3 | TRBV18 | - | CASSPGQGSIGNTIYF | TGTGCCAGCTCGCCCGGACAGGGGTCGATTGGAAACACCATATATTTT
- | TRBJ2-7 | TRBV3-1/TRBV3-2 | few | CASSQEINYEQYF | TGTGCCAGCAGCCAAGAAATTAATTACGAGCAGTACTTC
TRBD1 | TRBJ1-2 | TRBV7-6 | once | CASSSEIHRGGYGYTF | TGTGCCAGCAGCTCCGAGATACACAGGGGCGGCTATGGCTACACCTTC
- | TRBJ1-1 | TRBV2 | - | CASSTVAAFF | TGTGCCAGCAGTACGGTCGCAGCTTTCTTT
- | TRBJ2-5 | TRBV19 | - | CASGWSSTKETQYF | TGTGCCAGTGGTTGGTCTAGCACGAAAGAGACCCAGTACTTC
TRBD1 | TRBJ1-2 | TRBV2 | - | CASSRGRTGNYGYTF | TGTGCCAGCAGTCGAGGTAGGACAGGGAACTATGGCTACACCTTC
TRBD2 | TRBJ2-3 | TRBV6-5 | - | CASRLAGEDTQYF | TGTGCCAGCAGATTAGCGGGGGAAGATACGCAGTATTTT
- | TRBJ2-7 | TRBV3-1/TRBV3-2 | - | CASSQASGIWSYEQYF | TGTGCCAGCAGCCAAGCTTCGGGGATATGGTCCTACGAGCAGTACTTC
- | TRBJ2-1 | TRBV9 | - | CASSVLGSLGPYNEQFF | TGTGCCAGCAGCGTACTCGGCAGCTTGGGCCCTTACAATGAGCAGTTCTTC
- | TRBJ1-2 | TRBV11-2 | few | CASSPAQGTYGYTF | TGTGCCAGCAGCCCAGCCCAGGGGACCTATGGCTACACCTTC
- | TRBJ1-2 | TRBV4-3 | - | CASSQMGGPNGYTF | TGCGCCAGCAGCCAGATGGGGGGACCTAATGGCTACACCTTC
TRBD1 | TRBJ1-1 | TRBV19 | - | CASSPGQGVGNTEAFF | TGTGCCAGTAGCCCCGGACAGGGGGTAGGGAACACTGAAGCTTTCTTT
- | TRBJ2-5 | TRBV11-1 | - | CASSLVPGSRETQYF | TGTGCCAGCAGCTTAGTCCCAGGCTCCCGAGAGACCCAGTACTTC
TRBD1 | TRBJ1-2 | TRBV2 | - | CASIPGQGASGYTF | TGTGCCAGCATCCCTGGACAGGGGGCTAGTGGCTACACCTTC
- | TRBJ2-1 | TRBV20-1 | - | CSASRQGIFYNEQFF | TGCAGTGCCAGTAGGCAGGGGATATTCTACAATGAGCAGTTCTTC
- | TRBJ2-2 | TRBV5-1 | - | CASSPDAFTGELFF | TGCGCCAGCAGCCCCGATGCGTTCACCGGGGAGCTGTTTTTT
- | TRBJ1-2 | TRBV3-1/TRBV3-2 | - | CASSQDRGGYGYTF | TGTGCCAGCAGCCAAGATCGAGGGGGCTATGGCTACACCTTC
TRBD1 | TRBJ2-5 | TRBV6-5 | - | CASSSPGQGKETQYF | TGTGCCAGCAGTTCGCCGGGACAGGGGAAGGAGACCCAGTACTTC
TRBD1 | TRBJ1-2 | TRBV6-6 | - | CASSTTGGNYGYTF | TGTGCCAGCAGTACAACAGGGGGCAACTATGGCTACACCTTC
- | TRBJ2-6 | TRBV10-2 | - | CASSARKLAPGANVLTF | TGCGCCAGCAGCGCCCGGAAGCTAGCTCCTGGGGCCAACGTCCTGACTTTC